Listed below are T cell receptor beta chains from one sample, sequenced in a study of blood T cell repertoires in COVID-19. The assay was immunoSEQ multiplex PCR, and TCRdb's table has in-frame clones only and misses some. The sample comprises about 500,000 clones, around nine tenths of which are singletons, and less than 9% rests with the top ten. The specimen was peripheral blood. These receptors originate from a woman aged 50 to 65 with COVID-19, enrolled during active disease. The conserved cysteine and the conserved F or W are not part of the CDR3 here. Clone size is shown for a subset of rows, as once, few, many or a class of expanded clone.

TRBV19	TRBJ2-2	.	ASTSPRDRPTGELF
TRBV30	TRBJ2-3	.	AWSGSGRVVSDTQY
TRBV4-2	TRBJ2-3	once	ASSQAGTVPSKQY
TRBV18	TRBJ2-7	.	ASSPTGGTYEQY
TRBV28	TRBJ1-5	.	ASSARGAQH
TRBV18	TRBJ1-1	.	ASSPGQNTEAF
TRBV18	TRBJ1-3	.	ASSPVRGSSGNTIY
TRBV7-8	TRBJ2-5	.	ASSLERQAPKGWTQY
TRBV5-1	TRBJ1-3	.	ASSDKTGGTGNTIY
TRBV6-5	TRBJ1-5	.	ASSGGYQPQH
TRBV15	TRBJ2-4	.	ATNPTGLGAKNIQY
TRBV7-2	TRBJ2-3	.	ASRGGAKSDTDTQY
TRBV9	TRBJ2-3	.	ASSVLSSGGTDTQY
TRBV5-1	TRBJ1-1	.	ASSPGTPKAF
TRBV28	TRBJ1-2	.	ASSHPDSLYGYT
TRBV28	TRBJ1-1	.	ASSFRRTQNTEAF
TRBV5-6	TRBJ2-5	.	ASSFRSSGGQETQY
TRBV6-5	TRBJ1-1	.	ASSYQGADTEAF
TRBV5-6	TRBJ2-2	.	ASSLGVRGDTGELF
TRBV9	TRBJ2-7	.	ASSGGQDTPYEQY
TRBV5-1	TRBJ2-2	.	ASSFGAGTGAGELF
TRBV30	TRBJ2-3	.	AWRPERGTPRRTDTQY
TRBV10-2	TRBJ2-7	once	ASLNPTGTRTPYEQY
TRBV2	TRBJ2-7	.	ASSPGLAGGHEQY
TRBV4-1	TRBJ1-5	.	ASSQQGARNQPQH
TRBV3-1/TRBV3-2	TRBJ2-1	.	ASSQDEPSAYNEQF
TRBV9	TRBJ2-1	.	ASSPAGSSSYNEQF
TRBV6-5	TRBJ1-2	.	ASSRQLDGYT
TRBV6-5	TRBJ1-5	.	ASSSTGYSNQPQH
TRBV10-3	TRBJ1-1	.	AIRQGSDEAF
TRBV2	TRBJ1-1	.	ASSARTTNTEAF
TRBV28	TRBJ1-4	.	ASSLLDSATNEKLF
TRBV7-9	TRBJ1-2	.	ASSRTGEVYGYT
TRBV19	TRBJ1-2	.	ASSIDREISGYT
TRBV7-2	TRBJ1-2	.	ASSLAQDYGYT
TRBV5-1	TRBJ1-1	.	ASSATGQGYTEAF
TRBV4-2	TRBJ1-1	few	ASIRGGTEAF
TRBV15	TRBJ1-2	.	ATSRETLNYGYT
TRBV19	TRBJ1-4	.	ASSRDRDEKLF
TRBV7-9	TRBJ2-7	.	ASSLAGTLAYEQY
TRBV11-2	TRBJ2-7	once	ASSLTYRTGAYEQY
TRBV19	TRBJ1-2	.	ASSSFNYGYT
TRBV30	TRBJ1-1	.	ALTGGRSEAF
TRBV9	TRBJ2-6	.	ASSLSGQGTGANVLT
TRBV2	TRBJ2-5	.	ASFQGTSGTETQY